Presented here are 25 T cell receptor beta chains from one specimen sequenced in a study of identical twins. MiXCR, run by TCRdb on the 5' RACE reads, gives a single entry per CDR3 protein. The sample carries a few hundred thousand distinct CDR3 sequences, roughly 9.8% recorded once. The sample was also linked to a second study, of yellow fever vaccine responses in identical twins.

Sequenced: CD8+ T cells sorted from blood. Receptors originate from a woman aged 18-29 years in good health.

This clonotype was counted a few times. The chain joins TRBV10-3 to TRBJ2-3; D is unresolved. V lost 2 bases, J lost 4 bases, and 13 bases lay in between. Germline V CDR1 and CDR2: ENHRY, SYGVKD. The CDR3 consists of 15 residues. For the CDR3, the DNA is TGTGCCATCAGTGAGGGGGTCATAGGAGCAGATACGCAGTATTTT. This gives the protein CAISEGVIGADTQYF.

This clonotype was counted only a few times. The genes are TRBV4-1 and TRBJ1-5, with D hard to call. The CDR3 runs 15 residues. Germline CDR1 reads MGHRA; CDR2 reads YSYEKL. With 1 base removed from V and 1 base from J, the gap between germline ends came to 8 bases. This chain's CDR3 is CASSQVLESNQPQHF. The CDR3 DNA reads TGCGCCAGCAGCCAAGTTCTGGAGAGCAATCAGCCCCAGCATTTT.

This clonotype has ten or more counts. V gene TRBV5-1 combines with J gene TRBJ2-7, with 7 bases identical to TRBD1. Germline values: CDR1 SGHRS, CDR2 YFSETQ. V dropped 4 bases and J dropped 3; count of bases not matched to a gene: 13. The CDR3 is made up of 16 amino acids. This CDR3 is CASSEERQGTGYEQYF. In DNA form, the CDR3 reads TGCGCCAGCAGCGAGGAACGACAGGGTACTGGCTACGAGCAGTACTTC.

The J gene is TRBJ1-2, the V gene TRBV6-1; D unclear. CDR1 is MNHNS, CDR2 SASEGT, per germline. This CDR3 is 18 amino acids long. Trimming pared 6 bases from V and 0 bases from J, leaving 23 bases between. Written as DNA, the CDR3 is TGTGCCAGCAGCTCGGGATCCGTGGCAGGCGAGGCTAACTATGGCTACACCTTC. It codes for CASSSGSVAGEANYGYTF.

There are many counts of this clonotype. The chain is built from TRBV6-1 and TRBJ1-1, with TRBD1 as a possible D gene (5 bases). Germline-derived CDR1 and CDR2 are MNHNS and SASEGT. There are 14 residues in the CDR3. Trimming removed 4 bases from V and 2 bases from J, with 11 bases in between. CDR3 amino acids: CASSVRAGNTEAFF. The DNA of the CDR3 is TGTGCCAGCAGTGTCAGGGCGGGAAACACTGAAGCTTTCTTT.

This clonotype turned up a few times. The CDR3 spells CASRIGLADEQFF. Written as DNA, the CDR3 is TGCGCCAGCAGGATAGGACTAGCCGATGAGCAGTTCTTC. The chain carries TRBV10-2 and TRBJ2-1; TRBD2 matches 8 bases. The CDR3 is 13 residues long. After removal of 6 bases from V and 8 bases from J, the junction contained 6 bases not matched to a gene. Per germline, CDR1 WSHSY and CDR2 SAAADI.

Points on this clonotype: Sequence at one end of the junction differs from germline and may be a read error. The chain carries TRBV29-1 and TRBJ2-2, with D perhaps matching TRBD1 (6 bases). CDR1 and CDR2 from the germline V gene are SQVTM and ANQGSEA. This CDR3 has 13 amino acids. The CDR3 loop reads CSVVGGFTGELSF. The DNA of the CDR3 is TGCAGCGTTGTAGGGGGTTTCACCGGGGAGCTGTCTTTT.

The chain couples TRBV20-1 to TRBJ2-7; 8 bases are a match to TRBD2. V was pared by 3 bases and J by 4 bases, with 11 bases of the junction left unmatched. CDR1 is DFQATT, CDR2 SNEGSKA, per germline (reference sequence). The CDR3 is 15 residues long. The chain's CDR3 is CSARTTTSVTYEQYF. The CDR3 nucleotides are TGCAGTGCTAGGACCACGACTAGCGTAACTTACGAGCAGTACTTC.

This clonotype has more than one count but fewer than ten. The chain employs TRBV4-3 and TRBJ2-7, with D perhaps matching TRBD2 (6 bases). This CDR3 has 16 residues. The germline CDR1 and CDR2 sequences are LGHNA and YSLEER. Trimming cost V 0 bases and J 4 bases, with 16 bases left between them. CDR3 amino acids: CASSQDLKGREYEQYF. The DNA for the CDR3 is TGCGCCAGCAGCCAAGATCTCAAAGGACGGGAGTACGAGCAGTACTTC.

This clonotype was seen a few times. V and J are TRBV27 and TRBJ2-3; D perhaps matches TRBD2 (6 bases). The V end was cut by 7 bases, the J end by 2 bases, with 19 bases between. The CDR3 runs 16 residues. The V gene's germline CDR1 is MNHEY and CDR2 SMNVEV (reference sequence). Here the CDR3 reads CASTNEGGPSTDTQYF. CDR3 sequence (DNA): TGTGCCAGCACCAATGAGGGAGGACCTTCCACAGATACGCAGTATTTT.

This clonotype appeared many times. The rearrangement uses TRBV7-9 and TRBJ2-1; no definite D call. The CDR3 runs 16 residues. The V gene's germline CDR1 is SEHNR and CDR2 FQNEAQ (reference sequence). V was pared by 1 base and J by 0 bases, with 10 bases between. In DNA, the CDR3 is TGTGCCAGCAGCTTAGGTCGGCCCGCCTCCTACAATGAGCAGTTCTTC. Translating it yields CASSLGRPASYNEQFF.

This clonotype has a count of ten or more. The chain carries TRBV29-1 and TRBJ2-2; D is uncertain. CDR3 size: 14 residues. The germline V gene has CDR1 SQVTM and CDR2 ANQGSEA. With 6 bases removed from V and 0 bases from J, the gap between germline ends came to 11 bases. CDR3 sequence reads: CSVSGGANTGELFF. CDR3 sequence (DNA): TGCAGCGTGTCTGGTGGGGCGAACACCGGGGAGCTGTTTTTT.

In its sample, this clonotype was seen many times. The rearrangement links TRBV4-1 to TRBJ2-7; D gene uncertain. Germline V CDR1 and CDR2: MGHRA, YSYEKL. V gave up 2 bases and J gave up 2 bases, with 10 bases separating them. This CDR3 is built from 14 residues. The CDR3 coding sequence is TGCGCCAGCAGCCAACGGGTGGCGGCCTACGAGCAGTACTTC. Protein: CASSQRVAAYEQYF.

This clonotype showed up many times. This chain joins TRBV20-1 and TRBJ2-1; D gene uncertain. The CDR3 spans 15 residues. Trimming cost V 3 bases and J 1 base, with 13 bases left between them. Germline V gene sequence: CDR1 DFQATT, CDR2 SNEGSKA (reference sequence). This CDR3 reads CSARVDRTSYNEQFF. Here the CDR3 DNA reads TGCAGTGCTAGGGTGGACCGAACGTCCTACAATGAGCAGTTCTTC.

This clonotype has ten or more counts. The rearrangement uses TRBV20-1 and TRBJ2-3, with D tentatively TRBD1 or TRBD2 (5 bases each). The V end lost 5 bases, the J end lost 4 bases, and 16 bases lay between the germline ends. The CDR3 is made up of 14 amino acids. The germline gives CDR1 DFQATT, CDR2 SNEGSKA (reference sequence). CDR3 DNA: TGCAGTGCTGGGGGACGCCTATCGGCAGATACGCAGTATTTT. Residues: CSAGGRLSADTQYF.

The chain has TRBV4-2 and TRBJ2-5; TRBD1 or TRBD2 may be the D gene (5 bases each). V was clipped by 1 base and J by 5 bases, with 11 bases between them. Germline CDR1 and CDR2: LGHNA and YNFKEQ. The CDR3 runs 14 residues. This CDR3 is CASSQVGGRETQYF. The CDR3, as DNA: TGTGCCAGCAGCCAAGTTGGGGGAAGGGAGACCCAGTACTTC.

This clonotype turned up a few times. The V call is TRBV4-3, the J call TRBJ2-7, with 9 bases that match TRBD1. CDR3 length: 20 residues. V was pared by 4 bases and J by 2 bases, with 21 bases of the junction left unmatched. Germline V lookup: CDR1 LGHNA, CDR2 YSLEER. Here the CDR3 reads CASSLSKGTGSSSGPYEQYF. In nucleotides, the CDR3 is TGCGCCAGCAGCCTTAGCAAAGGGACAGGGTCTTCTAGCGGACCCTACGAGCAGTACTTC.

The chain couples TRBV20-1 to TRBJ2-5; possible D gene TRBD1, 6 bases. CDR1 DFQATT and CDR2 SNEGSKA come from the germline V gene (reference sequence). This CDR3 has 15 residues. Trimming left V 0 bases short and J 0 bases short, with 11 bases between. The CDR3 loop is CSARDFRGNQETQYF. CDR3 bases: TGCAGTGCTAGAGATTTTAGGGGGAACCAAGAGACCCAGTACTTC.

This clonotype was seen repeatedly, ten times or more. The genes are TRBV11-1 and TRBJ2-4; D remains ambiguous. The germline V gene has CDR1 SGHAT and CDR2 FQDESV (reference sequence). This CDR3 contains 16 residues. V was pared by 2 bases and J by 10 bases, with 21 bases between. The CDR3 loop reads CASSLSPGLDGFIQYF. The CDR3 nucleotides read TGTGCCAGCAGCTTATCTCCGGGCCTAGATGGCTTTATTCAGTACTTC.

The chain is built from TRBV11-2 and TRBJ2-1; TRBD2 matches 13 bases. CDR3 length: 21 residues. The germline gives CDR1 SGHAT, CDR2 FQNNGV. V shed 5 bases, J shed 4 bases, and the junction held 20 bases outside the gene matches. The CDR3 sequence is CASSPKAAQTSGRAGYNEQFF. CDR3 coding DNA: TGTGCCAGCAGCCCCAAGGCGGCGCAAACTAGCGGGAGGGCCGGGTACAATGAGCAGTTCTTC.

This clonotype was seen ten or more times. CDR3 DNA sequence: TGTGCCAGCAGAATAGGACTAGCGATTAGGGGCGAGCAGTACTTC. It encodes CASRIGLAIRGEQYF. The chain has TRBV28 and TRBJ2-7; 9 positions match TRBD2. Germline loops: CDR1 MDHEN, CDR2 SYDVKM. V lost 6 bases, J lost 6 bases, and 12 bases stayed unmatched. The CDR3 runs to 15 residues.

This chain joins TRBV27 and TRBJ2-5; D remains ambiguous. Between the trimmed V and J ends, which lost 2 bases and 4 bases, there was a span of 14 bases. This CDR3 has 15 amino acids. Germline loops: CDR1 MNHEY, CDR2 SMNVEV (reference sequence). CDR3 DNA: TGTGCCAGCAGTTTACTGGGCTCAAGTCGAGAGACCCAGTACTTC. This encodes CASSLLGSSRETQYF.

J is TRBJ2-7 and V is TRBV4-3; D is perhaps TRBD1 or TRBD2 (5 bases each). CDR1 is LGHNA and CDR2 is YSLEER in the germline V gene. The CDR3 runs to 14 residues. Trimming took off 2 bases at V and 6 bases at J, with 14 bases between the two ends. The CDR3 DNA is TGCGCCAGCAGCCAATGGGGCAGGGCGGGCGAGCAGTACTTC. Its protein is CASSQWGRAGEQYF.

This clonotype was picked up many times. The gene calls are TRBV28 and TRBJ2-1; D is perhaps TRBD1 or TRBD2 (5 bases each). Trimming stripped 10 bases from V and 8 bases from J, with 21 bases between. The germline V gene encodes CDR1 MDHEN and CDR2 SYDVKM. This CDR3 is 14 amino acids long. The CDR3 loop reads CATLSGTSPDEQFF. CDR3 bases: TGTGCCACCCTTTCAGGGACCTCGCCGGATGAGCAGTTCTTC.

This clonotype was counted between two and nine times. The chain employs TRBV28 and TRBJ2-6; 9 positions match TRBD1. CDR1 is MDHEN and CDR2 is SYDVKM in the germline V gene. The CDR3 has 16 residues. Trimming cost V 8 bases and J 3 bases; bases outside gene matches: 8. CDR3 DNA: TGTGCCAGCCTCCCACAGGGGGCGCTTGGGGCCAACGTCCTGACTTTC. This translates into CASLPQGALGANVLTF. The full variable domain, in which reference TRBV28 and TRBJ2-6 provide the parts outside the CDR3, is DVKVTQSSRYLVKRTGEKVFLECVQDMDHENMFWYRQDPGLGLRLIYFSYDVKMKEKGDIPEGYSVSREKKERFSLILESASTNQTSMYLCASLPQGALGANVLTFGAGSRLTVL.